This TCR beta chain was retrieved from a study of T cell responses to AZD1222 COVID-19 vaccine. General observations from the study: None of the repertoires were sampled until the peak T cell response had passed. Clonal diversity was possibly underestimated; the donors were predominantly white British and more often female.

Using immunoSEQ multiplex PCR, the repertoire was profiled, and TCRdb retains in-frame clones only, with some absent. In the table there are around 130,000 clones, roughly 94% of which are singletons. Of note for this clone: Its specificity is not known.

V was clipped by 0 bases and J by 6 bases, with 5 bases between them. CDR3 length: 12 residues. Per germline, CDR1 KGHDR and CDR2 SFDVKD. The input for sequencing was peripheral blood, taken on day 0 of AZD1222 vaccination. This chain connects TRBV24-1 to TRBJ2-7; D not resolved. This TCR came from an adult in good health. In nucleotides, the CDR3 is TGTGCCACCAGTGATTTGCGCGGCGAGCAGTACTTC. Translating gives CATSDLRGEQYF.